What follows describes a single T cell receptor (beta chain). Its cognate antigen is unknown. This specimen belongs to a study of OX40 agonist ivuxolimab in advanced cancers. Whole-study context: Among those treated, three patients had partial responses, one with hepatocellular carcinoma and two with cutaneous melanoma. Study-wide results and caveats: At 0.1 to 3.0 mg/kg, clonal expansion of CD4+ and CD8+ blood T cells had occurred by week 6. Compared with CD4+, CD8+ T cells on average had more expanded clones.

CDR1 and CDR2 (germline): SGHTA, FQGNSA. The CDR3 covers 17 residues. The V segment lost 2 bases and the J segment 3 bases; nucleotides outside the gene matches: 9. Method: immunoSEQ multiplex PCR; TCRdb's copy keeps in-frame clones and lacks some. The sample holds 67,000 or so clones, more than 80% seen once. This clonotype originated in an adult with an advanced solid tumor such as melanoma, head and neck, liver or kidney cancer. The chain couples TRBV7-2 to TRBJ2-3; 9 bases are a match to TRBD2. The sequencing here drew on CD4+ or CD8+ T cells sorted from blood, taken in a trial of the OX40 agonist ivuxolimab. The CDR3 protein is CASSLRFAGGPTDTQYF. The CDR3, as DNA: TGTGCCAGCAGCTTAAGGTTTGCGGGGGGGCCTACAGATACGCAGTATTTT.